The entry below gives a single T cell receptor beta chain sequence along with its context. The data belong to a study of shared clonotypes between healthy human individuals. CDR3 length equals 14 residues. V lost 6 bases to trimming and J lost 5 bases, with 18 bases between them. Germline V gene lookup returns CDR1 SGHNT and CDR2 YYREEE (reference sequence). TCRdb's table, derived via immunoSEQ multiplex PCR, lists solely in-frame clones and lacks some. The sample shows about 2.5 million clones, roughly 90% of them seen only once. Material for sequencing was naive CD4+ T cells from PBMCs. Regarding subset: CD45RA+ positively selected. The clonotype originates from a man in his late teens or twenties in good health. Some clones in this sample may be carry-over from other donors' samples. This sequence joins TRBV5-4 and TRBJ2-7; D possibly corresponds to TRBD1 (6 bases). DNA for the CDR3: TGTGCCAGCACCCCGCCAGGGGAAGTGAACGAGCAGTACTTC. This encodes CASTPPGEVNEQYF. Drawing the rest from reference TRBV5-4 and TRBJ2-7, the complete variable domain is ETGVTQSPTHLIKTRGQQVTLRCSSQSGHNTVSWYQQALGQGPQFIFQYYREEENGRGNFPPRFSGLQFPNYSSELNVNALELDDSALYLCASTPPGEVNEQYFGPGTRLTVT.